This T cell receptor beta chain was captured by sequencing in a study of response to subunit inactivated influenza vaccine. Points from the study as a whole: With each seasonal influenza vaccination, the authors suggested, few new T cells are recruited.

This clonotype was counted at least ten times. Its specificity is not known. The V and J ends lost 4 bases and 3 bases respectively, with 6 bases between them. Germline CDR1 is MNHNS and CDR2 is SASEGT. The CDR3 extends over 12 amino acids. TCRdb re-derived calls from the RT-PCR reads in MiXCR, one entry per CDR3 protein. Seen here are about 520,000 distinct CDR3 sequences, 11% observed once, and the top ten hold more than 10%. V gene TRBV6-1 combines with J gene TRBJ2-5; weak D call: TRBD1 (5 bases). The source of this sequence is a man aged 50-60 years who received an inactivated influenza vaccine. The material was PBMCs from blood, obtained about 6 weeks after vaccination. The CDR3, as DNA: TGTGCCAGCAGTGTAGGGGAAGAGACCCAGTACTTC. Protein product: CASSVGEETQYF.